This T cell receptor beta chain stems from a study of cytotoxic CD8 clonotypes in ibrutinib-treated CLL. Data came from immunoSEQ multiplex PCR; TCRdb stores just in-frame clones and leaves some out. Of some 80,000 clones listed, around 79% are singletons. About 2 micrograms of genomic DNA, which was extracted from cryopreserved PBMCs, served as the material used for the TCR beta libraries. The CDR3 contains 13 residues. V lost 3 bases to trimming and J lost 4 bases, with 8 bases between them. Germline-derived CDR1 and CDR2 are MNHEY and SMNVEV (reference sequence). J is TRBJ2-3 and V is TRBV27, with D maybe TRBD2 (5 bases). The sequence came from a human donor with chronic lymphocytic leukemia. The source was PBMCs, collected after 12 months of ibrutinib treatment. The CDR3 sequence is CASSFAGADTQYF. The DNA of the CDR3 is TGTGCCAGCAGTTTTGCCGGGGCAGATACGCAGTATTTT.